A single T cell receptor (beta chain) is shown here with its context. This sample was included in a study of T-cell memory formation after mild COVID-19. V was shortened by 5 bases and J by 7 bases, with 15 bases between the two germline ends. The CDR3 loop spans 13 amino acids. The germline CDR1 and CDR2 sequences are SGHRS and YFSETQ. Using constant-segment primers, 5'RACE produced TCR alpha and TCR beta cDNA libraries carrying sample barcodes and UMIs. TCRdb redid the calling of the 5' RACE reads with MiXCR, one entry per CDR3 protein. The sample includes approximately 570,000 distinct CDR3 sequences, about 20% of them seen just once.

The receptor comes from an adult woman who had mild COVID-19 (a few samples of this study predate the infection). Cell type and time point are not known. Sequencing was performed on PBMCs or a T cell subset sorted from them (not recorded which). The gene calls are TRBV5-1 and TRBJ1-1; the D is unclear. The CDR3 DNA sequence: TGCGCCAGCAGAGGCCTTTCGCAGGATGAAGCTTTCTTT. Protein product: CASRGLSQDEAFF.